The 24 T cell receptor beta chains below come from one sample, sequenced in a study of Graves' ophthalmopathy and Graves' hyperthyroidism. Amplification of the TCR beta CDR3 regions used RNA transcripts (as template). The workflow started with a first-round RT-PCR run with HTBI primers and then moved on to a second-round multiplex PCR. TCRdb re-derived calls from the multiplex PCR reads in MiXCR, one entry per CDR3 protein. The sample lists 300,000 or so distinct CDR3 sequences, around a sixth occurring once. Sample: peripheral blood. Every receptor here comes from an adult man with Graves' ophthalmopathy.

The sample holds many counts of this clonotype. V gene TRBV19 combines with J gene TRBJ1-5; D is possibly TRBD1 (6 bases). This CDR3 has 13 amino acids. CDR1 and CDR2 (germline): LNHDA, SQIVND (reference sequence). V lost 3 bases, J lost 6 bases, and 9 bases lay in between. CDR3 bases: TGTGCCAGTAGTATGGGGGGGCTTCAGCCCCAGCATTTT. This codes for CASSMGGLQPQHF. The variable domain in full, with the rest retrieved from reference TRBV19 and TRBJ1-5, is DGGITQSPKYLFRKEGQNVTLSCEQNLNHDAMYWYRQDPGQGLRLIYYSQIVNDFQKGDIAEGYSVSREKKESFPLTVTSAQKNPTAFYLCASSMGGLQPQHFGDGTRLSIL.

This clonotype has ten or more counts. V gene TRBV4-1 combines with J gene TRBJ2-7; TRBD1 aligns across 7 bases. CDR3 length equals 15 residues. The V segment lost 5 bases and the J segment 1 base; nucleotides outside the gene matches: 8. CDR1 MGHRA and CDR2 YSYEKL come from the germline V gene. CDR3 nucleotide sequence: TGCGCCAGCAGCTTCTTAAGGACAGGATCCTACGAGCAGTACTTC. Protein product: CASSFLRTGSYEQYF.

In this sample, this clonotype turned up many times. The CDR3 DNA sequence: TGTGCCAGCACCGTTGACAGGCTCGACACCGGGGAGCTGTTTTTT. Translated: CASTVDRLDTGELFF. This chain uses TRBV2 with TRBJ2-2; D perhaps matches TRBD1 (6 bases). CDR1 and CDR2 from the germline V gene are SNHLY and FYNNEI. The CDR3 is made up of 15 amino acids. V was trimmed by 7 bases and J by 3 bases, leaving 15 bases between them. Looking up the rest from reference TRBV2 and TRBJ2-2 gives the full variable domain: EPEVTQTPSHQVTQMGQEVILRCVPISNHLYFYWYRQILGQKVEFLVSFYNNEISEKSEIFDDQFSVERPDGSNFTLKIRSTKLEDSAMYFCASTVDRLDTGELFFGEGSRLTVL.

This clonotype came up many times. This chain connects TRBV7-2 to TRBJ1-2; D unclear. Germline V CDR1 and CDR2: SGHTA, FQGNSA. The CDR3 covers 14 residues. With 7 bases removed from V and 5 bases from J, the gap between germline ends came to 17 bases. CDR3 sequence: CASIPGFSSYGYTF. CDR3 nucleotide sequence: TGTGCCAGCATCCCCGGTTTTTCCTCGTATGGCTACACCTTC.

The chain uses TRBV12-3 or TRBV12-4 and TRBJ1-2; possibly TRBD1 for D (6 bases). The V end lost 7 bases, the J end lost 3 bases, and 15 bases lay between the germline ends. This CDR3 comprises 14 residues. For the CDR3, the DNA is TGTGCCAGCATCGATGGTTCAGGGGACTATGGCTACACCTTC. Residues: CASIDGSGDYGYTF.

The J gene is TRBJ2-7, the V gene TRBV27; 13 bases map to TRBD2. The CDR3 runs 15 residues. CDR1 is MNHEY and CDR2 is SMNVEV in the germline V gene (reference sequence). V lost 5 bases to trimming and J lost 6 bases; unmatched junction nucleotides: 7. The CDR3 loop is CASSGGTSGTGEQYF. As DNA, the CDR3 is TGTGCCAGCAGTGGCGGGACTAGCGGGACGGGCGAGCAGTACTTC.

This clonotype was counted ten times or more. This sequence joins TRBV2 and TRBJ2-7; maybe TRBD1 (5 bases). Germline loops: CDR1 SNHLY, CDR2 FYNNEI. With 2 bases removed from V and 6 bases from J, the gap between germline ends came to 8 bases. This CDR3 is built from 12 residues. Written as DNA, the CDR3 is TGTGCCAGCAGTGAATGGGGCGGCGAGCAGTACTTC. Its protein is CASSEWGGEQYF.

This clonotype was recorded many times. The chain employs TRBV5-1 and TRBJ1-1; 7 nucleotides match TRBD1. Germline V CDR1 and CDR2: SGHRS, YFSETQ. This CDR3 comprises 15 residues. Germline trimming cut 0 bases from V and 1 base from J; bases unmatched to any gene: 3. Here the CDR3 DNA reads TGCGCCAGCAGCTTGGGACAGGGAACGAACACTGAAGCTTTCTTT. It specifies CASSLGQGTNTEAFF.

This sequence joins TRBV20-1 and TRBJ2-7; D not certain. The V end was cut by 3 bases, the J end by 4 bases, with 16 bases between. Germline-derived CDR1 and CDR2 are DFQATT and SNEGSKA (reference sequence). This CDR3 comprises 14 residues. The CDR3 region is CSASPSAFGYEQYF. CDR3 in DNA: TGCAGTGCTAGCCCCTCGGCCTTCGGGTACGAGCAGTACTTC.

This clonotype has ten or more counts. The V and J genes are TRBV6-1 and TRBJ1-3; D gene uncertain. Germline V lookup: CDR1 MNHNS, CDR2 SASEGT. Trimming removed 4 bases from V and 4 bases from J, with 20 bases in between. The CDR3 sequence is 17 residues long. CDR3 in DNA: TGTGCCAGCAGTGTCCCCCTCGGATCAGTCGCCGGAAACACCATATATTTT. Translation: CASSVPLGSVAGNTIYF.

This clonotype was counted ten times or more. The chain joins TRBV19 to TRBJ1-1; 9 bases are a match to TRBD1. The CDR3 loop spans 16 amino acids. The trim removed 4 bases at V and 0 bases at J, leaving 6 bases unmatched. Germline V CDR1 and CDR2: LNHDA, SQIVND (reference sequence). CDR3 DNA: TGTGCCAGTAGTAAGCCGGGACAGGGCCTGAACACTGAAGCTTTCTTT. As protein: CASSKPGQGLNTEAFF. Together with reference TRBV19 and TRBJ1-1, the CDR3 gives the full variable domain: DGGITQSPKYLFRKEGQNVTLSCEQNLNHDAMYWYRQDPGQGLRLIYYSQIVNDFQKGDIAEGYSVSREKKESFPLTVTSAQKNPTAFYLCASSKPGQGLNTEAFFGQGTRLTVV.

This clonotype has ten or more counts. This chain joins TRBV12-3 or TRBV12-4 and TRBJ2-5; TRBD1 matches at 7 bases. The CDR3 sequence is 15 residues long. Unmatched junction bases numbered 12, after V lost 6 bases and J lost 5 bases. This chain's CDR3 is CASRPGTESRETQYF. CDR3 coding DNA: TGTGCCAGCAGACCCGGGACAGAGTCTAGGGAGACCCAGTACTTC.

In this sample, this clonotype turned up many times. J is TRBJ1-5 and V is TRBV7-3, with 9 bases matching TRBD1. Germline assignment: CDR1 SGHTA and CDR2 FQGTGA. The CDR3 length is 15 residues. V gave up 5 bases and J gave up 2 bases; unmatched junction bases: 4. This chain's CDR3 is CASSLRDRGNQPQHF. CDR3 nucleotides: TGTGCCAGCAGCCTTCGGGACAGGGGCAATCAGCCCCAGCATTTT.

This clonotype was seen ten or more times. V usage is TRBV4-1 and J usage is TRBJ1-2; D gene uncertain. The CDR3 extends over 13 amino acids. The germline gives CDR1 MGHRA, CDR2 YSYEKL. Trimming stripped 0 bases from V and 3 bases from J, with 5 bases between. CDR3 sequence reads: CASSQETDYGYTF. CDR3 nucleotides: TGCGCCAGCAGCCAAGAGACGGACTATGGCTACACCTTC.

This clonotype showed up many times. The rearrangement links TRBV19 to TRBJ2-7; 12 bases fit TRBD2. The V segment lost 3 bases and the J segment 6 bases; nucleotides outside the gene matches: 6. CDR3 size: 15 residues. Per germline, CDR1 LNHDA and CDR2 SQIVND (reference sequence). In nucleotides, the CDR3 is TGTGCCAGTAGTATTAATCCGGGACTAGCGGGCGAGCAGTACTTC. It yields the protein CASSINPGLAGEQYF.

Note on this clonotype: A read error may produce the germline difference seen at one junction end. The chain recombines TRBV5-1 with TRBJ2-7, with D uncertain. Per the germline V gene, CDR1 is SGHRS and CDR2 is YFSETQ. The CDR3 spans 14 residues. DNA for the CDR3: TGCGCCAGCATCTTGGGAACAGCGATAAGCGAGCAGTACTTC. It is translated as CASILGTAISEQYF.

The DNA of the CDR3 is TGTGCCAGCTTTTCGCCGGGACAGGGACACTATGGCTACACCTTC. This encodes CASFSPGQGHYGYTF. V and J are TRBV28 and TRBJ1-2, with 9 bases lining up with TRBD1. CDR1 and CDR2 from the germline V gene are MDHEN and SYDVKM. V was pared by 8 bases and J by 3 bases, with 10 bases of the junction left unmatched. CDR3 length equals 15 residues.

This clonotype was observed many times. This chain links TRBV25-1 with TRBJ2-2, with 11 bases identical to TRBD1. Germline V lookup: CDR1 MGHDK, CDR2 SYGVNS. The CDR3 spans 15 residues. The V gene end was trimmed by 6 bases and the J gene end by 6 bases; junction bases not matched to a gene: 6. CDR3 nucleotide sequence: TGTGCCAGCAGGAGACCGGGACAGGGGGCCGGGGAGCTGTTTTTT. Its protein is CASRRPGQGAGELFF.

This clonotype was recorded many times. The chain carries TRBV29-1 and TRBJ2-7, with 8 bases lining up with TRBD2. The CDR3 covers 14 residues. Germline CDR1 and CDR2: SQVTM and ANQGSEA. Trimming at V came to 7 bases and at J to 6 bases, leaving 14 bases not matched to a gene. As DNA, the CDR3 is TGCAGCGCCGAGGCGACGGTAGCGGGGAGCGAGCAGTACTTC. Its protein is CSAEATVAGSEQYF.

The chain is built from TRBV11-2 and TRBJ2-1; 9 nucleotides line up with TRBD2. The V gene's germline CDR1 is SGHAT and CDR2 FQNNGV. The J segment lost 9 bases and the V segment lost 5 bases, leaving 14 bases of the junction unmatched. The CDR3 has 16 amino acids. This chain's CDR3 is CASSRSKNSGSSEQFF. The CDR3 bases are TGTGCCAGCAGCCGAAGTAAGAATAGCGGGAGTAGTGAGCAGTTCTTC. Full variable domain (missing parts from reference TRBV11-2 and TRBJ2-1): EAGVAQSPRYKIIEKRQSVAFWCNPISGHATLYWYQQILGQGPKLLIQFQNNGVVDDSQLPKDRFSAERLKGVDSTLKIQPAKLEDSAVYLCASSRSKNSGSSEQFFGPGTRLTVL.

This clonotype has ten or more counts. The chain couples TRBV12-5 to TRBJ1-1, with a weak D call TRBD1 (5 bases). Trimming took 4 bases from V and 8 from J, leaving 11 bases between them. Germline CDR1 LGHNT, CDR2 FRNRAP. This CDR3 contains 12 residues. The CDR3 coding sequence is TGTGCTAGTGGTTCCGACCGGGACGAAGCTTTCTTT. It translates to CASGSDRDEAFF.

There are many counts of this clonotype. V gene TRBV27 combines with J gene TRBJ1-5; a weak D match, TRBD1 (5 bases). The germline V gene encodes CDR1 MNHEY and CDR2 SMNVEV (reference sequence). The CDR3 is 18 residues long. V lost 6 bases to trimming and J lost 0 bases, with 21 bases between them. This CDR3 is CASRDPEQGTYSNQPQHF. The DNA of the CDR3 is TGTGCCAGCAGAGATCCTGAGCAGGGTACCTATAGCAATCAGCCCCAGCATTTT.

At least ten counts were recorded for this clonotype. V and J are TRBV7-2 and TRBJ2-7; D is possibly TRBD2 (6 bases). The length of the CDR3 is 15 residues. Germline values: CDR1 SGHTA, CDR2 FQGNSA. Trimming removed 4 bases from V and 0 bases from J, with 13 bases in between. The DNA of the CDR3 is TGTGCCAGCAGCTCCCAGGCGGGGACCTCCTACGAGCAGTACTTC. Translation: CASSSQAGTSYEQYF.

This clonotype was seen repeatedly, ten times or more. The chain joins TRBV20-1 to TRBJ1-6; 9 bases align to TRBD1. Germline assignment: CDR1 DFQATT and CDR2 SNEGSKA (reference sequence). The CDR3 consists of 17 residues. Trimming at V came to 0 bases and at J to 7 bases, leaving 10 bases not matched to a gene. The CDR3 loop reads CSARDIYYGTGNSPLHF. The DNA of the CDR3 is TGCAGTGCTAGAGATATCTATTACGGGACAGGGAATTCACCCCTCCACTTT.